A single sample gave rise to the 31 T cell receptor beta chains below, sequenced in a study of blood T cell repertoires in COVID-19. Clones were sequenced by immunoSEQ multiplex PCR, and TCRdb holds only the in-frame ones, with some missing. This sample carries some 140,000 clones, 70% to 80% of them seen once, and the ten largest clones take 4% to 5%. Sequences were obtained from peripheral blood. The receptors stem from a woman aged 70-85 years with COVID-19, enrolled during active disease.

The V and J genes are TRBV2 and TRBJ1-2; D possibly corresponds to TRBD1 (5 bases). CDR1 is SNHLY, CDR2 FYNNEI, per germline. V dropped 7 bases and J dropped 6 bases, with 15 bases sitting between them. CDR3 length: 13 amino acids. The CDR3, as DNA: TGTGCCAGCATGGGGCGAGCTATTCATGGCTACACCTTC. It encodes CASMGRAIHGYTF. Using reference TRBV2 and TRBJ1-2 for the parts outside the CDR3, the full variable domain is EPEVTQTPSHQVTQMGQEVILRCVPISNHLYFYWYRQILGQKVEFLVSFYNNEISEKSEIFDDQFSVERPDGSNFTLKIRSTKLEDSAMYFCASMGRAIHGYTFGSGTRLTVV.

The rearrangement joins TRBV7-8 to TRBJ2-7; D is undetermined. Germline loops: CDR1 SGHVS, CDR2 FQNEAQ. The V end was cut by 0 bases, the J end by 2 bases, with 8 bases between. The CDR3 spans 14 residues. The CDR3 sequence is CASSLARNPYEQYF. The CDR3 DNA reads TGTGCCAGCAGCTTAGCCAGAAACCCCTACGAGCAGTACTTC. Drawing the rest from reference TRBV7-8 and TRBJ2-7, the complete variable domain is GAGVSQSPRYKVAKRGQDVALRCDPISGHVSLFWYQQALGQGPEFLTYFQNEAQLDKSGLPSDRFFAERPEGSVSTLKIQRTQQEDSAVYLCASSLARNPYEQYFGPGTRLTVT.

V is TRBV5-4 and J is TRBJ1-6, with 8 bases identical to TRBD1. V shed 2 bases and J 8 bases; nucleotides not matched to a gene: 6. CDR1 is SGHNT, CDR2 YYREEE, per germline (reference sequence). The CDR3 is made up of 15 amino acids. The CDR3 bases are TGTGCCAGCAGCTTTAATACAGGGGGGGATTCACCCCTCCACTTT. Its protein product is CASSFNTGGDSPLHF. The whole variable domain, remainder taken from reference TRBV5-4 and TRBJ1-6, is ETGVTQSPTHLIKTRGQQVTLRCSSQSGHNTVSWYQQALGQGPQFIFQYYREEENGRGNFPPRFSGLQFPNYSSELNVNALELDDSALYLCASSFNTGGDSPLHFGNGTRLTVT.

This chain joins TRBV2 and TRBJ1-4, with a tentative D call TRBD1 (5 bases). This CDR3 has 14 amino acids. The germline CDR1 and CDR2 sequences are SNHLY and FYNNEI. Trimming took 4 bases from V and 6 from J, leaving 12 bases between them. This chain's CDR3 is CASSGPGKDEKLFF. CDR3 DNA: TGTGCCAGCAGTGGGCCAGGGAAGGATGAAAAACTGTTTTTT.

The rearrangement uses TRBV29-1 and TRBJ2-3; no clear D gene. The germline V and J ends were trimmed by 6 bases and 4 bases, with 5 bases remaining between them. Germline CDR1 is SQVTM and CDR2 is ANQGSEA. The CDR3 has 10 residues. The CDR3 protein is CSVLADTQYF. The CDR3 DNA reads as TGCAGCGTCCTAGCAGATACGCAGTATTTT.

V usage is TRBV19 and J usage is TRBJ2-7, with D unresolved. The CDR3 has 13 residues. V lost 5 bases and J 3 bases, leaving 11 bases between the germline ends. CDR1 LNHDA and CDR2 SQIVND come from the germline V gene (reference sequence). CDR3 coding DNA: TGTGCCAGTAGTCCACGTCAGGTCTACGAGCAGTACTTC. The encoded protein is CASSPRQVYEQYF.

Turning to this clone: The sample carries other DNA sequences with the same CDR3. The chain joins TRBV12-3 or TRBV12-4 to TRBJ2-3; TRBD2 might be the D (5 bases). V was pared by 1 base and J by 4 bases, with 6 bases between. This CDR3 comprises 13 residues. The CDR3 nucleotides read TGTGCCAGCAGTTTAGGGGGAGCAGATACGCAGTATTTT. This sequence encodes CASSLGGADTQYF.

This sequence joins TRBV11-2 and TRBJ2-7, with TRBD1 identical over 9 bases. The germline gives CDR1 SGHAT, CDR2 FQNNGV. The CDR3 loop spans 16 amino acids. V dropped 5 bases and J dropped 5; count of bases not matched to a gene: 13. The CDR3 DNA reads TGTGCCAGCAGCACCTACCGGACAGGGGTAGTCCACGAGCAGTACTTC. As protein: CASSTYRTGVVHEQYF. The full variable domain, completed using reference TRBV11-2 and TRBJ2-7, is EAGVAQSPRYKIIEKRQSVAFWCNPISGHATLYWYQQILGQGPKLLIQFQNNGVVDDSQLPKDRFSAERLKGVDSTLKIQPAKLEDSAVYLCASSTYRTGVVHEQYFGPGTRLTVT.

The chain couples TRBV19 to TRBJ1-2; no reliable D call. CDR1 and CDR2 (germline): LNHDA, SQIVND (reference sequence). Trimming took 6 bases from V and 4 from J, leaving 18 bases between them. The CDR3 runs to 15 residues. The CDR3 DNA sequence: TGTGCCAGTAGCACCTCCGAGGGTTACTCCTATGGCTACACCTTC. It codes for CASSTSEGYSYGYTF.

DNA for the CDR3: TGTGCCAGCAGCCCCGGACAGGGTGGCGGCTACACCTTC. This codes for CASSPGQGGGYTF. The V gene is TRBV9, the J gene TRBJ1-2; 8 bases are a match to TRBD1. This CDR3 comprises 13 residues. V dropped 4 bases and J dropped 8; count of bases not matched to a gene: 7. From germline, CDR1 is SGDLS and CDR2 YYNGEE.

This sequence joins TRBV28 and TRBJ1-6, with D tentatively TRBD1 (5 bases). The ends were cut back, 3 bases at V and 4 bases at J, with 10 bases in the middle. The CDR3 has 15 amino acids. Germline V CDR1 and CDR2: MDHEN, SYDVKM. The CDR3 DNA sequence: TGTGCCAGCAGTTTGCAGGGAAGGTATAATTCACCCCTCCACTTT. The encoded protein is CASSLQGRYNSPLHF.

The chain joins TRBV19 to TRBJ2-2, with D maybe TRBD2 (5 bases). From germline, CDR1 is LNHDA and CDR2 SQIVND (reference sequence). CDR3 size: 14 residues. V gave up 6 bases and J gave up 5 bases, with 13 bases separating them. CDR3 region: CASRPREGTGELFF. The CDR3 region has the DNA TGTGCCAGTAGGCCGAGAGAGGGAACCGGGGAGCTGTTTTTT.

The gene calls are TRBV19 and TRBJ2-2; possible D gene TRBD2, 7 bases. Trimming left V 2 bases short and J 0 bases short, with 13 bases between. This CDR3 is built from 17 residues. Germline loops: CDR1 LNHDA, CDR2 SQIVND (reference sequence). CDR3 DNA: TGTGCCAGTAGTATAAGCGGCGGGGGCGCGAACACCGGGGAGCTGTTTTTT. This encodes CASSISGGGANTGELFF.

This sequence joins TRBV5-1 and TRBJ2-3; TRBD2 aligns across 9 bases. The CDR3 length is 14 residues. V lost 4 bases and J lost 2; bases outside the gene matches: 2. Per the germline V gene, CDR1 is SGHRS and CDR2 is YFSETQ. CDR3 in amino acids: CASSASGDTDTQYF. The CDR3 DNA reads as TGCGCCAGCAGCGCTAGCGGGGACACAGATACGCAGTATTTT.

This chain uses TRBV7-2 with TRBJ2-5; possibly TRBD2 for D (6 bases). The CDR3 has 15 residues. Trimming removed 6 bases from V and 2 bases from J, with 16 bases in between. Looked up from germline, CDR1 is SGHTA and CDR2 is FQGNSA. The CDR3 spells CASSPVGGSQETQYF. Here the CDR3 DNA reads TGTGCCAGCAGTCCGGTGGGGGGTAGTCAAGAGACCCAGTACTTC.

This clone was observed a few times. In DNA form, the CDR3 reads TGCAGCGCCGGGGGGGCCTTCGGAGGAGAGCAGTACTTC. Encoded protein: CSAGGAFGGEQYF. This sequence joins TRBV29-1 and TRBJ2-7; 8 positions agree with TRBD2. The CDR3 length is 13 residues. The V gene's germline CDR1 is SQVTM and CDR2 ANQGSEA. The ends lost 7 bases at V and 7 bases at J; junction bases unmatched: 12.

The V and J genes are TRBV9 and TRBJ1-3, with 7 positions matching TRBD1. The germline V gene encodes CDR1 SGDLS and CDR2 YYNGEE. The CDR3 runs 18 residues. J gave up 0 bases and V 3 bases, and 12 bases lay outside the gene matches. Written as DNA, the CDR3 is TGTGCCAGCAGCGCGAACCCGGGACAGCCACACTCTGGAAACACCATATATTTT. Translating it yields CASSANPGQPHSGNTIYF.

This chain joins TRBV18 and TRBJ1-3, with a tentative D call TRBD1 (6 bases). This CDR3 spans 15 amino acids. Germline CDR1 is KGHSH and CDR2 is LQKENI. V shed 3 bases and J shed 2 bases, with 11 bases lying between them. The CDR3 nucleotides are TGTGCCAGCTCACCTGAACAGGGCGCTGGAAACACCATATATTTT. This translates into CASSPEQGAGNTIYF.

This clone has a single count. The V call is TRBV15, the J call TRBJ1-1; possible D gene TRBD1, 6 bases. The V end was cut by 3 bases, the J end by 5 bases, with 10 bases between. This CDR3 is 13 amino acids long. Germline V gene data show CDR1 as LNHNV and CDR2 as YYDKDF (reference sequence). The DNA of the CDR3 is TGTGCCACCAGCAGCAGGGGAGGGACTGAAGCTTTCTTT. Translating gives CATSSRGGTEAFF.

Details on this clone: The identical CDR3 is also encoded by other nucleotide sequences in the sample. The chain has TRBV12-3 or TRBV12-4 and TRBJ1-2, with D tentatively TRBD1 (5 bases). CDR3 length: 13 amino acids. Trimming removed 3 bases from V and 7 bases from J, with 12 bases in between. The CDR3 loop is CASSLGEGGGYTF. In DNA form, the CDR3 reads TGTGCCAGCAGTTTGGGGGAGGGTGGTGGCTACACCTTC.

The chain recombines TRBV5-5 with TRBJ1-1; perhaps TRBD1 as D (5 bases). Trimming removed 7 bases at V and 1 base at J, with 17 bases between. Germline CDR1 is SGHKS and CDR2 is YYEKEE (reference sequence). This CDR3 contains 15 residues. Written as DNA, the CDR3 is TGTGCCAGCTACGGACTGGGGGGAAGGAACACTGAAGCTTTCTTT. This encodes CASYGLGGRNTEAFF.

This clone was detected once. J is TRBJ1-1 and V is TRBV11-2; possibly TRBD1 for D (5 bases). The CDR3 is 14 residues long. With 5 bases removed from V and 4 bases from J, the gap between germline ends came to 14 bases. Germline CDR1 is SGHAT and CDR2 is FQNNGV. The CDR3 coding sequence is TGTGCCAGCAGCCCCATGACAGAGCTCACTGAAGCTTTCTTT. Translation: CASSPMTELTEAFF.

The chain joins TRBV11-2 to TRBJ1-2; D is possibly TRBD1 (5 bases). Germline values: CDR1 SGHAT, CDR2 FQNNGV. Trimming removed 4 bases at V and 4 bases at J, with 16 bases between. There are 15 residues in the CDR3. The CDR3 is CASSWSGMGAYGYTF. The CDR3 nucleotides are TGTGCCAGCAGCTGGTCAGGGATGGGTGCCTATGGCTACACCTTC.

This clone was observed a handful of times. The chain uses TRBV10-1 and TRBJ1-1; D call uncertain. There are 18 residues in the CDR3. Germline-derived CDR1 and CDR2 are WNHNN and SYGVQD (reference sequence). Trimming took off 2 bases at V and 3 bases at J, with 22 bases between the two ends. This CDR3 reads CASSEGAAIIPLDTEAFF. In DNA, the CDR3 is TGCGCCAGCAGTGAGGGAGCAGCAATCATCCCACTGGACACTGAAGCTTTCTTT.

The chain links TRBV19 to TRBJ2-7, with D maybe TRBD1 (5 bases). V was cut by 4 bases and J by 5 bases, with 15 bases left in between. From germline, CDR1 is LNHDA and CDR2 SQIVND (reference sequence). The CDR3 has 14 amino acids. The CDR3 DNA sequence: TGTGCCAGTAGTAAAGCAGGGTGGGGAAACGAGCAGTACTTC. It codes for CASSKAGWGNEQYF.

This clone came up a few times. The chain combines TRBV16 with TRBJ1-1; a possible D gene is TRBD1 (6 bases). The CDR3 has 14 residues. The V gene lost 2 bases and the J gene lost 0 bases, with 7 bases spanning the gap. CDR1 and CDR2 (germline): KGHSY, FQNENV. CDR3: CASSQDRMNTEAFF. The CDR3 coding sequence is TGTGCCAGCAGCCAAGACAGGATGAACACTGAAGCTTTCTTT.

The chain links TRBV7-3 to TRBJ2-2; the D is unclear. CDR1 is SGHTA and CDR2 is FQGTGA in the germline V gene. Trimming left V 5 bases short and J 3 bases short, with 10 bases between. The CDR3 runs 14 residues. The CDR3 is CASSDWPDTGELFF. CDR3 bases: TGTGCCAGCAGCGACTGGCCCGACACCGGGGAGCTGTTTTTT.

CDR3 region: CAISEWRDSLSGNTIYF. CDR3 DNA: TGTGCCATCAGTGAGTGGAGGGATAGCCTCTCTGGAAACACCATATATTTT. This rearrangement joins TRBV10-3 to TRBJ1-3; no firm D call. The CDR3 length is 17 residues. Germline values: CDR1 ENHRY, CDR2 SYGVKD. Trimming pared 1 base from V and 0 bases from J, leaving 13 bases between.

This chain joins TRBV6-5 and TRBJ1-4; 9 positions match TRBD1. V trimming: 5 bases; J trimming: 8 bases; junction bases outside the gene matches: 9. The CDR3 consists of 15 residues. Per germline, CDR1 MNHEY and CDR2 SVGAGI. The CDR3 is CASSNTGTGNEKLFF. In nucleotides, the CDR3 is TGTGCCAGCAGTAATACCGGGACAGGGAACGAAAAACTGTTTTTT.

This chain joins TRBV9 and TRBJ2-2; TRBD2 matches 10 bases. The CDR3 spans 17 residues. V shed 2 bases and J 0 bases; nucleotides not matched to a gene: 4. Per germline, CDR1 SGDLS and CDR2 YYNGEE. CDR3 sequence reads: CASSVPLAGANTGELFF. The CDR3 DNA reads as TGTGCCAGCAGCGTCCCTCTAGCGGGGGCGAACACCGGGGAGCTGTTTTTT. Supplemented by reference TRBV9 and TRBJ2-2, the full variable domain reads DSGVTQTPKHLITATGQRVTLRCSPRSGDLSVYWYQQSLDQGLQFLIQYYNGEERAKGNILERFSAQQFPDLHSELNLSSLELGDSALYFCASSVPLAGANTGELFFGEGSRLTVL.

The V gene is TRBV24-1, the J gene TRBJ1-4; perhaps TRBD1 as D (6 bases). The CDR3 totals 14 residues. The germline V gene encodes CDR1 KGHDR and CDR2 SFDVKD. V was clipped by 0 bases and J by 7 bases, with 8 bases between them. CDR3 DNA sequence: TGTGCCACCAGTGATTTGGGACAGCCTGAAAAACTGTTTTTT. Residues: CATSDLGQPEKLFF.